Shown below are 14 T cell receptor beta chains from a single sample sequenced in a study of T cells in Graves' hyperthyroidism and ophthalmopathy. RNA transcripts provided the source from which TCR beta CDR3 regions were amplified. Using the HTBI primer set, a first-round RT-PCR was run on the TCR CDR3. MiXCR, applied by TCRdb to the multiplex PCR reads, yields one record per CDR3 protein. The sample consists of 300,000 to 400,000 distinct CDR3 sequences, 15% to 20% of them appearing once. The sample consisted of blood. The receptor set was obtained from a man younger than 35 with Graves' ophthalmopathy.

The genes are TRBV20-1 and TRBJ2-1, with D perhaps being TRBD1 or TRBD2 (5 bases each). V was shortened by 3 bases and J by 6 bases, with 9 bases between the two germline ends. The CDR3 consists of 12 residues. The germline V gene encodes CDR1 DFQATT and CDR2 SNEGSKA (reference sequence). CDR3 loop: CSASEGINEQFF. CDR3 nucleotides: TGCAGTGCTAGTGAGGGGATCAATGAGCAGTTCTTC.

This clonotype was seen a few times. The rearrangement links TRBV29-1 to TRBJ2-7, with a possible D match to TRBD2 (6 bases). Germline V lookup: CDR1 SQVTM, CDR2 ANQGSEA. This CDR3 has 14 amino acids. Trimming pared 4 bases from V and 0 bases from J, leaving 13 bases between. The CDR3 protein is CSVGGGLLSYEQYF. CDR3 in DNA: TGCAGCGTTGGTGGAGGACTACTCTCCTACGAGCAGTACTTC.

This clonotype has ten or more counts. J is TRBJ1-1 and V is TRBV24-1; no reliable D call. This CDR3 comprises 13 residues. Germline-derived CDR1 and CDR2 are KGHDR and SFDVKD. V was pared by 9 bases and J by 1 base, with 11 bases between. Here the CDR3 reads CATSGNGNTEAFF. CDR3 in DNA: TGTGCCACCTCTGGGAACGGGAACACTGAAGCTTTCTTT.

This clonotype was found many times. The V and J genes are TRBV20-1 and TRBJ2-1; D is perhaps TRBD2 (5 bases). V shed 6 bases and J shed 2 bases, with 17 bases lying between them. Germline V gene lookup returns CDR1 DFQATT and CDR2 SNEGSKA (reference sequence). The CDR3 spans 15 residues. This CDR3 is CSAPRVRVAYNEQFF. For the CDR3, the DNA is TGCAGTGCCCCGAGGGTTCGAGTAGCCTACAATGAGCAGTTCTTC.

This clonotype was seen a few times. This chain uses TRBV11-2 with TRBJ1-1; perhaps TRBD1 as D (5 bases). Looked up from germline, CDR1 is SGHAT and CDR2 is FQNNGV. The germline V and J ends were trimmed by 5 bases and 3 bases, with 16 bases remaining between them. This CDR3 has 15 residues. The CDR3 here is CASSRGQPGDTEAFF. The DNA of the CDR3 is TGTGCCAGCAGCCGAGGTCAACCGGGGGACACTGAAGCTTTCTTT.

In the case of this clonotype: A much larger clone lies a single base off, so this may be a read error. V gene TRBV6-1 combines with J gene TRBJ1-5, with a possible D match to TRBD1 (6 bases). CDR1 MNHNS and CDR2 SASEGT come from the germline V gene. Trimming removed 10 bases from V and 4 bases from J, with 17 bases in between. CDR3 length: 14 amino acids. The CDR3 here is CATGRTGLNQPQHF. The CDR3 nucleotides are TGTGCCACAGGGCGTACAGGGCTTAATCAGCCCCAGCATTTT.

This clonotype was recorded at least ten times. The chain carries TRBV9 and TRBJ2-1; possibly TRBD1 or TRBD2 for D (6 bases each). Germline CDR1 SGDLS, CDR2 YYNGEE. This CDR3 comprises 15 residues. Trimming removed 1 base at V and 7 bases at J, with 15 bases between. The CDR3 loop reads CASSVWGARGNEQFF. The DNA for the CDR3 is TGTGCCAGCAGCGTATGGGGGGCCCGGGGGAATGAGCAGTTCTTC.

This clonotype was counted ten times or more. The chain recombines TRBV18 with TRBJ1-1; tentatively, D is TRBD1 (6 bases). Germline V lookup: CDR1 KGHSH, CDR2 LQKENI. CDR3 length: 14 amino acids. Deletions cut 3 bases from V and 3 bases from J, with 11 bases between. CDR3 DNA: TGTGCCAGCTCACCTACAGGGATGGACACTGAAGCTTTCTTT. The encoded protein is CASSPTGMDTEAFF.

V usage is TRBV7-9 and J usage is TRBJ1-1; a possible D gene is TRBD1 (6 bases). Trimming stripped 3 bases from V and 4 bases from J, with 12 bases between. The CDR3 consists of 14 residues. Germline values: CDR1 SEHNR, CDR2 FQNEAQ (reference sequence). CDR3 protein: CASSLSRGPTEAFF. The CDR3 nucleotides are TGTGCCAGCAGCTTGAGCAGGGGTCCCACTGAAGCTTTCTTT.

This clonotype was seen more than once but under ten times. V and J are TRBV7-3 and TRBJ2-3; TRBD2 matches at 13 bases. Germline V gene sequence: CDR1 SGHTA, CDR2 FQGTGA. With V trimmed by 2 bases and J by 4 bases, 6 bases remained unmatched. The CDR3 extends over 17 amino acids. CDR3 in amino acids: CASSLDVTSGGADTQYF. As DNA, the CDR3 is TGTGCCAGCAGCTTAGATGTTACTAGCGGGGGGGCAGATACGCAGTATTTT.

This clonotype was observed a handful of times. The chain recombines TRBV6-5 with TRBJ1-4, with TRBD1 as a possible D gene (5 bases). Trimming pared 0 bases from V and 7 bases from J, leaving 12 bases between. The CDR3 sequence is 15 residues long. Germline V CDR1 and CDR2: MNHEY, SVGAGI. CDR3 region: CASSYSPGPFEKLFF. The CDR3 DNA follows: TGTGCCAGCAGTTACTCGCCAGGGCCGTTTGAAAAACTGTTTTTT.

This clonotype came up many times. The chain uses TRBV4-1 and TRBJ2-5, with D tentatively TRBD1 or TRBD2 (5 bases each). CDR1 and CDR2 from the germline V gene are MGHRA and YSYEKL. The germline V and J ends were trimmed by 1 base and 4 bases, with 16 bases remaining between them. The CDR3 contains 16 residues. CDR3 residues: CASSQVAFGAVETQYF. CDR3 in DNA: TGCGCCAGCAGCCAAGTGGCCTTCGGGGCGGTAGAGACCCAGTACTTC.

This clonotype appeared a few times. The chain has TRBV10-2 and TRBJ1-4; TRBD1 matches at 7 bases. The V and J ends lost 3 bases and 8 bases, in that order; junction bases with no gene match: 12. Germline lookup yields CDR1 WSHSY and CDR2 SAAADI. The CDR3 length is 16 residues. CDR3 protein: CASSDDPGQWIEKLFF. The CDR3 DNA is TGCGCCAGCAGTGACGATCCGGGACAGTGGATAGAAAAACTGTTTTTT.

This clonotype was observed many times. The rearrangement uses TRBV7-8 and TRBJ1-1; 11 bases are a match to TRBD1. Germline assignment: CDR1 SGHVS and CDR2 FQNEAQ. V trimming: 4 bases; J trimming: 0 bases; junction bases outside the gene matches: 4. The CDR3 spans 16 residues. The CDR3 DNA reads as TGTGCCAGCAGCTCCGGACAGGGGGCGGTGAACACTGAAGCTTTCTTT. As protein: CASSSGQGAVNTEAFF. The complete variable domain, with remaining parts taken from reference TRBV7-8 and TRBJ1-1, reads GAGVSQSPRYKVAKRGQDVALRCDPISGHVSLFWYQQALGQGPEFLTYFQNEAQLDKSGLPSDRFFAERPEGSVSTLKIQRTQQEDSAVYLCASSSGQGAVNTEAFFGQGTRLTVV.